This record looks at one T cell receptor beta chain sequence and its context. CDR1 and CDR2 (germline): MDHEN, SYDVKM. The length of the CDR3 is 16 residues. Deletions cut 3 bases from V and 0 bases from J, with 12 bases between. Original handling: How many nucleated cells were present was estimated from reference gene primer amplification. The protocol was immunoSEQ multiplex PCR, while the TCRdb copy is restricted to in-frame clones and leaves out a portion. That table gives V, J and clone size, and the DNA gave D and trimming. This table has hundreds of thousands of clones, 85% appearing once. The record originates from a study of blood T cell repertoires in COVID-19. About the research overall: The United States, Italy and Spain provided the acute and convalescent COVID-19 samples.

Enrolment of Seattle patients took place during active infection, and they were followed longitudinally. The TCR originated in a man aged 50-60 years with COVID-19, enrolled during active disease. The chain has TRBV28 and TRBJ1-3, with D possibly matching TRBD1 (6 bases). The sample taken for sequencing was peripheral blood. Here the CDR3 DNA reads TGTGCCAGCAGTTTGCGACAGGCCGTCTCTGGAAACACCATATATTTT. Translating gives CASSLRQAVSGNTIYF. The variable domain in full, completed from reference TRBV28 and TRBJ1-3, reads DVKVTQSSRYLVKRTGEKVFLECVQDMDHENMFWYRQDPGLGLRLIYFSYDVKMKEKGDIPEGYSVSREKKERFSLILESASTNQTSMYLCASSLRQAVSGNTIYFGEGSWLTVV.